The T cell receptor beta chain under discussion was sequenced for a study of cytomegalovirus exposure and HLA in healthy donors (dated by TCRdb to 2016 to 2017). With respect to the entire study: An earlier analysis of 550 to 700 of the donors reported 250 to 300 Gb of sequence data and 117 million unique TCR beta sequences from 150 million to 200 million T cells. Of the 350 to 450 genotyped donors, about 80% fell in the genetic ancestry cluster associated with self-reported Caucasian donors. To predict cytomegalovirus infection status, the study combined high-throughput TCR immunosequencing, statistical association of individual TCRs with disease status, and machine learning. Rather than using new phenotypic data, the later analysis identified candidate immune exposures from TCR beta sequences and from how often those sequences occurred across donors. The study profiled the T cell repertoires of some 610 subjects by immunosequencing and related them to cytomegalovirus serostatus. Across some 400 genotyped donors of the cohort, an average of roughly 250,000 unique TCR beta nucleotide sequences per donor were sequenced, and 15% to 20% of those sequences were non-productive. HLA typing included class I and class II loci at four-digit resolution. All discovery cohort repertoires had been generated using a single sequencing platform. To study patterns of TCR occurrence, a later analysis re-analyzed previously published TCR beta repertoires from 500 to 850 donors and added high-resolution HLA genotyping. In a later genetic analysis, genome-wide SNP genotypes for about 65% of the roughly 700 donors were used, and that subset was treated as a discovery cohort. To decide whether each TCR beta V gene segment behaved as functional or pseudogenic, an earlier analysis of some 580 of the donors relied on high-throughput TCR beta sequencing. The number of typed donors differed by locus: about 620-640 for A, B, C, DRB1 and DQB1; some 500 for DQA1; fewer than 610 for DPA1; and approximately 450 for DPB1. An early release covering around 630 HLA-typed donors comprised approximately 290 gigabases of sequencing data and some 79 million unique TCR sequences. Besides the first cohort of approximately 670 subjects, a separate validation cohort made up of 120 different subjects was used. Donor age, sex, ethnicity and CMV serostatus were compiled alongside the repertoire data. The study was designed to test whether signatures of past pathogen exposure could be identified by cataloging public T cell receptors. Because of strong linkage in the cohort, five DR-DQ haplotypes were treated as single units for association and clustering.

From the cysteine up to the phenylalanine, the CDR3 has a length of 15 residues. Of the read, only the CDR3 DNA is kept; its 45 bases are in frame from base 1. CDR1 is given as MNHEY and CDR2 as SVGAGI, both from the germline V gene. At the junction V is shortened by 5 bases and J by 2 bases; bases outside the gene matches: 9. Libraries came from the immunoSEQ multiplex PCR assay. For the multiplex PCR, a mixture combining 60 forward primers for TCR Vbeta segments and 13 reverse primers for TCR Jbeta segments was used. A multiplex PCR assay on genomic DNA amplified the CDR3 region of rearranged TCR beta genes. The Illumina HiSeq System was used to sequence the amplified TCR beta libraries as 87-base-pair reads. The authors' pipeline ran thus. In a later analysis, tens of millions of unique TCR beta chains were counted across the 500 to 700 repertoires, and approximately 11 million of these chains were shared by at least two donors. A nearest-neighbor algorithm error-corrected the raw reads and collapsed the reads into unique sequences, merging closely related sequences to remove PCR and sequencing errors. V, D and J gene segments were assigned by aligning CDR3 sequences to IMGT reference sequences. Each retained sequence needed at least a six-nucleotide match to both a V gene segment and a J gene segment. Rearrangements were called productive when the CDR3 lacked stop codons and stayed in frame with V and J; all others were non-productive. Following IMGT convention, CDR3 was defined as the stretch from the second conserved V-encoded cysteine up to the conserved J-encoded phenylalanine. The earlier analysis of 500 to 600 of the donors excluded sequences that lacked an unambiguous match to a single V gene segment. An earlier analysis of fewer than 750 of the donors called V segments functional above 56.7% productive rearrangements and segregating when the between-donor standard deviation exceeded 5%. A statistical classification framework was built for diagnosing cytomegalovirus status from the catalog of TCR beta chain sequences. In a later analysis, V and J genes were assigned by comparing TCR nucleotide sequences against IMGT/GENE-DB human TR gene sequences. A later analysis assigned CDR3 sequences and most-parsimonious VDJ recombination scenarios with the TCRdist pipeline. A later analysis defined each TCR beta chain by its CDR3 amino acid sequence plus V-gene family, and excluded reads lacking a unique V-gene family. A later analysis removed 500 to 600 highly shared, low-generation-probability nucleotide sequences to deal with suspected cross-contamination and a sequencing artifact. In a later analysis, a clonal expansion index for each public chain was calculated from normalized within-repertoire ranks of inferred template counts. In a later analysis, generation probabilities were computed with a VDJ recombination model fitted to out-of-frame rearrangements, and the resulting probabilities were checked against IGoR. A later analysis scored TCR-TCR, TCR-HLA and TCR-CMV co-occurrence with hypergeometric tests, applying a repertoire-size bias correction to TCR pairs. A later analysis estimated false discovery rates by permuting HLA or CMV assignments 20 times. A later analysis grouped co-occurring TCRs with DBSCAN, adding TCRdist sequence similarity when clustering within HLA-allele-positive subsets. Repertoires with fewer than 30,000 or more than 120,000 public chains, plus five repertoires with anomalous nucleotide sharing, were excluded from co-occurrence clustering. TCRdb took this table from immuneACCESS and kept in-frame rearrangements with V and J called. Such tables lack part of the clones; where checked against another copy, unresolved V genes explain under half of the gap, and the rest is unexplained. V, J and clone size are taken as reported in that table, and D and trimming were inferred from the DNA itself. The table kept for this sample lists approximately 45,000 clones. Of the sample, around 16% is held by the ten largest clones.

The cohort comprised several hundred healthy bone marrow donors. At the time of sampling, every cohort member was nominally healthy, though immune exposures that went unrecorded were likely present. The donor tested CMV seronegative and was one of the 352 seronegative cohort members. Each donor provided a peripheral blood sample, and peripheral blood mononuclear cells were used for TCR beta sequencing. The Qiagen DNeasy Blood Extraction Kit was used to extract genomic DNA from the blood cell samples. Details on this clone: Its specific antigen is unknown.

What the research found in general, with its limitations: For the cohort, immune exposure information was limited to CMV serostatus. Across donors, most TCR sequences were observed very rarely, whereas some public TCRs were present in many individuals. In an earlier analysis of a few hundred of the donors, most TCR beta V segments were observed in productive rearrangements about 90% or about 30% of the time, broadly matching IMGT annotations. A few of the identified cytomegalovirus-associated TCR beta chains were confirmed in vitro to be specific for cytomegalovirus antigens. This cohort had only TCR beta chains sequenced, and the lack of alpha or paired-chain data limited which features could be detected. A cluster of highly shared sequence variants was judged likely to represent a technical artifact of the sequencing pipeline. The study listed approximately 150 TCR beta chains as associated with cytomegalovirus. The 87-base-pair reads could not distinguish some IMGT-functional V segments, including TRBV6-2 and TRBV6-3, so those segments were excluded. When HLA alleles, especially DR and DQ, strongly co-occurred, attributing TCR associations to individual alleles was difficult. In a later analysis, the rate of TCR association differed among HLA loci, with DRB1 alleles having the most associated TCRs and HLA-C alleles having the fewest. Presence/absence analyses assumed roughly uniform sequencing depth across donors, an assumption that may not hold. Seventeen rarely observed V segments, including chromosome 9 orphons, were excluded from the earlier analysis of approximately 600 of the donors because counts were too low. Compared with the roughly 700-donor mean, donors in an Asian-associated ancestry cluster had fewer N-insertions in productive TCRs, according to a later genetic analysis. Compared with equally common non-associated chains, HLA-associated TCR beta chains in a later analysis were more clonally expanded and had lower generation probabilities. Specific HLA alleles were associated with some 15,000 TCR beta sequences at a false discovery rate of 0.05 in a later analysis. Correlated functional status among segregating V segments might be attributable to linkage disequilibrium, but an unknown experimental factor could not be ruled out. The authors suggested that the approach could potentially be extended to other disease states and immunological phenotypes. Because HLA typing was unavailable for some donors at each locus, only the typed subset was used in association tests. The classifier was reported to diagnose cytomegalovirus status with high specificity and sensitivity in both the original and validation cohorts. A later analysis reported that several top co-occurrence clusters appeared linked to parvovirus B19, influenza, CMV and Epstein-Barr virus. Most CMV-associated TCR beta chains appeared to be HLA-restricted in a later analysis, and the HLA associations seemed to be driven largely by CMV exposure. In a later genetic analysis, a missense DCLRE1C variant was associated with V-gene and J-gene trimming of TCR beta chains, and the association was replicated in an independent cohort. A further reported finding was that TCR beta sequences accurately predicted the HLA-A and HLA-B alleles for most subjects in the first cohort.

Here the chain combines TRBV6-5 and TRBJ2-7, with 7 bases in between that match TRBD2. Sequenced: PBMCs. The TCR sequence derives from a male donor in good health and CMV-seronegative. The CDR3: CASSNPGGTTYEQYF. Read as DNA, the sequence is TGTGCCAGCAGTAACCCCGGGGGGACGACCTACGAGCAGTACTTC.